The source of this T cell receptor (beta chain) is a study of blood T cell repertoires in COVID-19. The germline V and J ends were trimmed by 4 bases and 7 bases, with 11 bases remaining between them. The CDR3 runs 13 residues. Assay: immunoSEQ multiplex PCR; the TCRdb copy retains only in-frame clones and omits some. The sample has 240,000 or so clones; around nine tenths are singletons. The rearrangement uses TRBV12-3 or TRBV12-4 and TRBJ1-5; D perhaps matches TRBD1 (6 bases). This TCR came from a woman aged 70-85 years with active or convalescent COVID-19. Material: peripheral blood. This CDR3 reads CASSSAGGQPQHF. The CDR3 DNA is TGTGCCAGCAGTTCTGCTGGGGGCCAGCCCCAGCATTTT.